The 10 T cell receptor beta chains below were found in one sample sequenced in a study of blood T cell repertoires in COVID-19. Method: immunoSEQ multiplex PCR; TCRdb's copy keeps in-frame clones and lacks some. The data contain roughly 140,000 clones, more than 75% of them singletons. Material for sequencing was PBMCs or T cells enriched from blood (not recorded which). These receptors originate from a man aged 55-75 years who had recovered from COVID-19.

The rearrangement links TRBV12-3 or TRBV12-4 to TRBJ2-7; the D gene is possibly TRBD2 (6 bases). This CDR3 has 11 amino acids. V dropped 8 bases and J dropped 2 bases, with 7 bases sitting between them. The chain's CDR3 is CASGGAYEQYF. In DNA form, the CDR3 reads TGTGCCAGCGGCGGGGCCTACGAGCAGTACTTC.

V usage is TRBV5-4 and J usage is TRBJ2-7; the D gene is possibly TRBD1 (6 bases). V gave up 4 bases and J gave up 1 base, with 9 bases separating them. Germline lookup yields CDR1 SGHNT and CDR2 YYREEE (reference sequence). The CDR3 loop spans 13 amino acids. CDR3 region: CASSRDISYEQYF. CDR3 sequence (DNA): TGTGCCAGCAGCCGGGACATTTCCTACGAGCAGTACTTC.

This chain links TRBV5-1 with TRBJ2-5; TRBD1 aligns across 9 bases. V dropped 7 bases and J dropped 3; count of bases not matched to a gene: 7. Germline-derived CDR1 and CDR2 are SGHRS and YFSETQ. The CDR3 is 14 amino acids. The CDR3 loop reads CASGQGNGEETQYF. CDR3 DNA sequence: TGCGCCAGCGGACAGGGGAACGGGGAAGAGACCCAGTACTTC.

The chain joins TRBV7-9 to TRBJ2-7; 10 positions agree with TRBD1. This CDR3 is built from 14 residues. CDR1 and CDR2 from the germline V gene are SEHNR and FQNEAQ (reference sequence). Trimming removed 7 bases from V and 3 bases from J; junction bases left unmatched: 6. The CDR3 DNA follows: TGTGCCAGCACCCCGGACAGGGGGGACTACGAGCAGTACTTC. Translated: CASTPDRGDYEQYF.

The V gene is TRBV19, the J gene TRBJ1-3; D is possibly TRBD1 (5 bases). Germline CDR1 reads LNHDA; CDR2 reads SQIVND (reference sequence). Trimming took off 7 bases at V and 1 base at J, with 8 bases between the two ends. The CDR3 spans 13 residues. Written as DNA, the CDR3 is TGTGCCAGTAAAAGGGGTTCTGGAAACACCATATATTTT. This translates into CASKRGSGNTIYF.

The rearrangement links TRBV5-4 to TRBJ1-6; TRBD1 is a possible D gene (6 bases). V was shortened by 1 base and J by 8 bases, with 22 bases between the two germline ends. Germline CDR1 is SGHNT and CDR2 is YYREEE (reference sequence). This CDR3 has 18 amino acids. DNA of the CDR3: TGTGCCAGCAGCTTGATGTTGGGCAGGGGTGCCCCCGATTCACCCCTCCACTTT. Its protein product is CASSLMLGRGAPDSPLHF.

This rearrangement joins TRBV30 to TRBJ1-1; 7 bases are shared with TRBD1. There are 15 residues in the CDR3. Trimming removed 3 bases from V and 4 bases from J; junction bases left unmatched: 11. Germline V CDR1 and CDR2: GTSNPN, SVGIG (reference sequence). The DNA for the CDR3 is TGTGCCTGGAGGGGAAAAACAGGGGACGGCACTGAAGCTTTCTTT. Translated, it gives CAWRGKTGDGTEAFF.

The chain recombines TRBV6-1 with TRBJ1-1, with D hard to call. The CDR3 consists of 17 residues. The germline gives CDR1 MNHNS, CDR2 SASEGT. V was shortened by 0 bases and J by 6 bases, with 20 bases between the two germline ends. DNA for the CDR3: TGTGCCAGCAGTGAAGCTGGTGTCCAGTCCCCGAGGGCTGAAGCTTTCTTT. Protein: CASSEAGVQSPRAEAFF.

The V call is TRBV13, the J call TRBJ2-5; possible D gene TRBD2, 5 bases. The V end was cut by 0 bases, the J end by 5 bases, with 19 bases between. Germline values: CDR1 PRHDT, CDR2 FYEKMQ (reference sequence). This CDR3 comprises 17 residues. The CDR3: CASSLGPAPSSGETQYF. The CDR3 DNA reads as TGTGCCAGCAGCTTAGGGCCGGCGCCTAGCTCGGGGGAGACCCAGTACTTC.

This clone turned up a few times. The chain joins TRBV27 to TRBJ2-5; perhaps TRBD2 as D (5 bases). The CDR3 totals 14 residues. Germline V lookup: CDR1 MNHEY, CDR2 SMNVEV (reference sequence). Trimming removed 0 bases from V and 4 bases from J, with 9 bases in between. The CDR3 spells CASSLSFGGETQYF. CDR3 coding DNA: TGTGCCAGCAGTTTATCGTTTGGAGGAGAGACCCAGTACTTC.